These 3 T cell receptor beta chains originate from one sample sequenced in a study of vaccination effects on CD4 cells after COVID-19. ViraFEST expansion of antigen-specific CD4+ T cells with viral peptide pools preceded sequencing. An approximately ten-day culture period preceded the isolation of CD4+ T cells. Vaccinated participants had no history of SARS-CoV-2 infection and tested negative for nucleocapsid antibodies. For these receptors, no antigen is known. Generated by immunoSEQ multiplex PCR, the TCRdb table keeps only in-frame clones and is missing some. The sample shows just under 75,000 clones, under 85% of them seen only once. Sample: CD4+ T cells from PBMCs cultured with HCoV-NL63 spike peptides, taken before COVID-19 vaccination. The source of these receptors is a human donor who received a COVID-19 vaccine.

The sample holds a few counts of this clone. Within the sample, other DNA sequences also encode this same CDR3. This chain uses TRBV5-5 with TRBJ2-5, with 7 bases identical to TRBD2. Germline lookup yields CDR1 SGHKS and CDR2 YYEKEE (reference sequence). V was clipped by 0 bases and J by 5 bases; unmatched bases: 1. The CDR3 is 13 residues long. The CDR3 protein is CASSLGGGETQYF. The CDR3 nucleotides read TGTGCCAGCAGCTTGGGGGGAGGGGAGACCCAGTACTTC.

The CDR3 nucleotides are TGTGCCAGCAGTCCAAGGACAGTCTACGAGCAGTACGTC. Protein sequence: CASSPRTVYEQYV. V is TRBV28 and J is TRBJ2-7; tentatively, D is TRBD1 (6 bases). The CDR3 loop spans 13 amino acids. CDR1 is MDHEN and CDR2 is SYDVKM in the germline V gene. With 5 bases removed from V and 3 bases from J, the gap between germline ends came to 11 bases.

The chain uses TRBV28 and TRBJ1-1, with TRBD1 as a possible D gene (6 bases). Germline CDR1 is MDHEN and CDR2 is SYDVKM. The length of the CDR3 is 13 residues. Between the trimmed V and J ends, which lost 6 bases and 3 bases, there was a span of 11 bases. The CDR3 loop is CASRTGLDTEAFF. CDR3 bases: TGTGCCAGCAGGACAGGTCTGGACACTGAAGCTTTCTTT.